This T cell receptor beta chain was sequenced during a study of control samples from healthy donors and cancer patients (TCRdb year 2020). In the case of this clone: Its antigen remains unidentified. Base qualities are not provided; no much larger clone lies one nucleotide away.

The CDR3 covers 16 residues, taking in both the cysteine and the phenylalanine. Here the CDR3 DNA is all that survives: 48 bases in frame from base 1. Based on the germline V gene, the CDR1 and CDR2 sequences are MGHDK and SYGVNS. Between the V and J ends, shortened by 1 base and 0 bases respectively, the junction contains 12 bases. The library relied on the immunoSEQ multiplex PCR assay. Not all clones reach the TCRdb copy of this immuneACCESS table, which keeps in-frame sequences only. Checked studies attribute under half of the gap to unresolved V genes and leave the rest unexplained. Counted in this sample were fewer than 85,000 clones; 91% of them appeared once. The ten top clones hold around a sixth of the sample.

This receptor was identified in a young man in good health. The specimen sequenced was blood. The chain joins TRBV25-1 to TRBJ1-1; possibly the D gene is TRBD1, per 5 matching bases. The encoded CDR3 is CASSESWGGVNTEAFF. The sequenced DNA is TGTGCCAGCAGTGAATCGTGGGGGGGAGTGAACACTGAAGCTTTCTTT.